The 5 T cell receptor beta chains below were found in one sample sequenced in a study of blood T cells in healthy people across ages. Using a J-beta primer mix together with a sample-barcoded 5' primer, a second PCR was run for 7 to 11 cycles. One entry per CDR3 protein, called by TCRdb with MiXCR from the 5' RACE reads. The sample consists of hundreds of thousands of distinct CDR3 sequences, around 45% of them appearing once. The source material was blood. These receptors were collected from a man aged 60 to 69 in good health.

The V gene is TRBV6-5, the J gene TRBJ2-6, with D unresolved. Trimming removed 7 bases from V and 2 bases from J, with 12 bases in between. In germline, CDR1 is MNHEY, CDR2 SVGAGI. The CDR3 is 15 amino acids. For the CDR3, the DNA is TGTGCCAGCACCCCCGTCCGGCCTGGGGCCAACGTCCTGACTTTC. Translating gives CASTPVRPGANVLTF.

J is TRBJ1-4 and V is TRBV5-5, with 8 bases aligning to TRBD1. The germline gives CDR1 SGHKS, CDR2 YYEKEE (reference sequence). This CDR3 is built from 15 residues. The V gene end was trimmed by 2 bases and the J gene end by 7 bases; junction bases not matched to a gene: 7. CDR3 in amino acids: CASSFQTGVREKLFF. The DNA for the CDR3 is TGTGCCAGCAGCTTCCAGACAGGGGTTCGTGAAAAACTGTTTTTT. Combining the CDR3 with reference TRBV5-5 and TRBJ1-4 gives the whole variable domain DAGVTQSPTHLIKTRGQQVTLRCSPISGHKSVSWYQQVLGQGPQFIFQYYEKEERGRGNFPDRFSARQFPNYSSELNVNALLLGDSALYLCASSFQTGVREKLFFGSGTQLSVL.

This rearrangement joins TRBV30 to TRBJ2-5; 9 bases fit TRBD1. Germline-derived CDR1 and CDR2 are GTSNPN and SVGIG (reference sequence). Trimming at V came to 4 bases and at J to 4 bases, leaving 13 bases not matched to a gene. This CDR3 spans 16 amino acids. The CDR3 loop is CAWNPLQGASGETQYF. In nucleotides, the CDR3 is TGTGCCTGGAACCCCTTACAGGGGGCGTCTGGAGAGACCCAGTACTTC. Full variable domain (outside the CDR3, taken from reference TRBV30 and TRBJ2-5): SQTIHQWPATLVQPVGSPLSLECTVEGTSNPNLYWYRQAAGRGLQLLFYSVGIGQISSEVPQNLSASRPQDRQFILSSKKLLLSDSGFYLCAWNPLQGASGETQYFGPGTRLLVL.

The rearrangement links TRBV4-3 to TRBJ2-7; D gene unclear. Trimming removed 3 bases from V and 0 bases from J, with 9 bases in between. The CDR3 has 14 residues. Germline-derived CDR1 and CDR2 are LGHNA and YSLEER. The CDR3 is CASSQAVASYEQYF. DNA of the CDR3: TGCGCCAGCAGCCAGGCGGTGGCCTCCTACGAGCAGTACTTC.

The chain links TRBV2 to TRBJ2-7; 7 bases line up with TRBD1. Germline CDR1 SNHLY, CDR2 FYNNEI. With V trimmed by 11 bases and J by 3 bases, 7 bases remained unmatched. CDR3 size: 12 residues. This CDR3 reads CAGGQANYEQYF. CDR3 nucleotide sequence: TGTGCCGGCGGACAGGCGAACTACGAGCAGTACTTC.